This T cell receptor beta chain stems from a study of control samples from healthy donors and cancer patients. The protocol was immunoSEQ multiplex PCR, while the TCRdb copy is restricted to in-frame clones and leaves out a portion. The data show roughly 100,000 clones, around 89% seen once. CDR3 length equals 16 residues. V shed 4 bases and J shed 1 base, with 17 bases lying between them. CDR1 is LGHDT and CDR2 is YNNKEL in the germline V gene (reference sequence). The chain couples TRBV3-1 (or the pseudogene TRBV3-2) to TRBJ2-7; D possibly corresponds to TRBD2 (5 bases). Sequencing was performed on PBMCs. The TCR comes from a man between 60 and 75 years old with lung cancer. CDR3 nucleotide sequence: TGTGCCAGCAGCCGATACCTGGACTCCTCGTCCTACGAGCAGTACTTC. Translation: CASSRYLDSSSYEQYF.